The 30 T cell receptor beta chains reported below all come from one sample, sequenced in a study of cytomegalovirus exposure and HLA in healthy donors. PCR amplification relied on 60 Vbeta primers (plus 13 Jbeta primers). Sequenced by immunoSEQ multiplex PCR; TCRdb stores in-frame clones only, minus some. In the table there are roughly 190,000 clones, 87% of which are singletons. Sequenced: PBMCs. Receptor source: a man younger than 45 in good health and CMV-seronegative.

This clone was picked up a small number of times. This chain joins TRBV4-2 and TRBJ2-2; D uncertain. Germline V gene sequence: CDR1 LGHNA, CDR2 YNFKEQ. Trimming left V 0 bases short and J 3 bases short, with 8 bases between. The CDR3 totals 15 residues. The CDR3 protein is CASSQDIADTGELFF. In DNA form, the CDR3 reads TGTGCCAGCAGCCAAGACATCGCAGACACCGGGGAGCTGTTTTTT.

V is TRBV28 and J is TRBJ2-1; unclear D gene. V lost 10 bases, J lost 6 bases, and 10 bases lay in between. The CDR3 extends over 11 amino acids. CDR1 and CDR2 from the germline V gene are MDHEN and SYDVKM. The CDR3 DNA sequence: TGTGCCATCTCGCAGGCCAATGAGCAGTTCTTC. It yields the protein CAISQANEQFF.

In its sample, this clone was seen once. The chain joins TRBV5-5 to TRBJ2-1, with D uncertain. CDR3 length: 15 amino acids. Germline CDR1 reads SGHKS; CDR2 reads YYEKEE (reference sequence). Trimming stripped 0 bases from V and 2 bases from J, with 9 bases between. As DNA, the CDR3 is TGTGCCAGCAGCTTGGAACAGACCCCCTACAATGAGCAGTTCTTC. Protein product: CASSLEQTPYNEQFF.

There are a few counts of this clone. This sequence joins TRBV19 and TRBJ1-1; the match to TRBD1 covers 7 bases. The J segment lost 3 bases and the V segment lost 5 bases, leaving 12 bases of the junction unmatched. The CDR3 consists of 16 residues. Germline V lookup: CDR1 LNHDA, CDR2 SQIVND (reference sequence). CDR3 sequence reads: CASSAYSGQDDTEAFF. The CDR3 nucleotides are TGTGCCAGTAGTGCGTACTCCGGACAGGATGACACTGAAGCTTTCTTT.

The V call is TRBV10-1, the J call TRBJ2-1; possible D gene TRBD2, 5 bases. Trimming cost V 4 bases and J 3 bases, with 13 bases left between them. Germline-derived CDR1 and CDR2 are WNHNN and SYGVQD (reference sequence). The CDR3 has 15 residues. This CDR3 reads CASSGEGTLYNEQFF. The CDR3 region has the DNA TGCGCCAGCAGTGGAGAGGGTACCCTCTACAATGAGCAGTTCTTC.

The chain carries TRBV6-6 and TRBJ2-3; D perhaps matches TRBD1 (5 bases). This CDR3 comprises 10 residues. The V gene lost 8 bases and the J gene lost 10 bases, with 10 bases spanning the gap. Germline loops: CDR1 MNHNY, CDR2 SVGAGI (reference sequence). This chain's CDR3 is CASDEGAQYF. The CDR3 nucleotides are TGTGCCAGCGATGAAGGGGCGCAGTATTTT.

The chain couples TRBV18 to TRBJ1-4, with D unresolved. The V end lost 1 base, the J end lost 8 bases, and 14 bases lay between the germline ends. Germline CDR1 is KGHSH and CDR2 is LQKENI. This CDR3 spans 15 amino acids. CDR3 sequence (DNA): TGTGCCAGCTCACCACTCAAAACGGAGAGCGAAAAACTGTTTTTT. Amino acids: CASSPLKTESEKLFF.

The gene calls are TRBV6-4 and TRBJ2-1; 7 bases fit TRBD2. This CDR3 is 15 amino acids long. V dropped 2 bases and J dropped 1; count of bases not matched to a gene: 2. CDR1 and CDR2 (germline): MRHNA, SNTAGT. This CDR3 is CASSDGAGSYNEQFF. CDR3 DNA: TGTGCCAGCAGTGACGGAGCGGGGTCCTACAATGAGCAGTTCTTC.

The chain couples TRBV2 to TRBJ2-1; D gene ambiguous. The CDR3 is 12 residues long. Germline V gene lookup returns CDR1 SNHLY and CDR2 FYNNEI. V was pared by 6 bases and J by 4 bases, with 7 bases between. The DNA for the CDR3 is TGTGCCAGCAGGCAAGAGTACAATGAGCAGTTCTTC. Its protein is CASRQEYNEQFF. The complete variable domain, with remaining parts taken from reference TRBV2 and TRBJ2-1, reads EPEVTQTPSHQVTQMGQEVILRCVPISNHLYFYWYRQILGQKVEFLVSFYNNEISEKSEIFDDQFSVERPDGSNFTLKIRSTKLEDSAMYFCASRQEYNEQFFGPGTRLTVL.

This chain joins TRBV4-2 and TRBJ2-1, with a possible D match to TRBD2 (7 bases). The CDR3 consists of 17 residues. V lost 1 base to trimming and J lost 7 bases, with 20 bases between them. CDR1 LGHNA and CDR2 YNFKEQ come from the germline V gene. CDR3 sequence: CASSQGGRGAPSNEQFF. In nucleotides, the CDR3 is TGTGCCAGCAGCCAAGGTGGACGGGGGGCCCCGTCTAATGAGCAGTTCTTC.

This clone occurred once. Here the CDR3 DNA reads TGTGCCAGCAGCTCCACAGGCCACAACACTGAAGCTTTCTTT. It specifies CASSSTGHNTEAFF. The rearrangement joins TRBV13 to TRBJ1-1; D is perhaps TRBD1 (5 bases). The CDR3 spans 14 residues. Looked up from germline, CDR1 is PRHDT and CDR2 is FYEKMQ (reference sequence). Trimming removed 4 bases at V and 2 bases at J, with 11 bases between.

The chain has TRBV11-2 and TRBJ2-7; perhaps TRBD2 as D (7 bases). This CDR3 comprises 14 residues. From germline, CDR1 is SGHAT and CDR2 FQNNGV. Trimming shortened V by 7 bases and J by 7 bases, and 20 bases separated the two germline ends. The DNA of the CDR3 is TGTGCCAGCACCTACCTCGGAGGGGGGGCGGAGCAGTACTTC. It yields the protein CASTYLGGGAEQYF.

This sequence joins TRBV18 and TRBJ1-5; unclear D gene. The germline V gene has CDR1 KGHSH and CDR2 LQKENI. The CDR3 runs to 13 residues. V was shortened by 3 bases and J by 2 bases, with 5 bases between the two germline ends. The CDR3 loop reads CASSPFGNQPQHF. In DNA form, the CDR3 reads TGTGCCAGCTCACCTTTCGGCAATCAGCCCCAGCATTTT. Drawing the rest from reference TRBV18 and TRBJ1-5, the complete variable domain is NAGVMQNPRHLVRRRGQEARLRCSPMKGHSHVYWYRQLPEEGLKFMVYLQKENIIDESGMPKERFSAEFPKEGPSILRIQQVVRGDSAAYFCASSPFGNQPQHFGDGTRLSIL.

V gene TRBV5-6 combines with J gene TRBJ2-3; D might be TRBD1 (5 bases). CDR1 is SGHDT, CDR2 YYEEEE, per germline. The V end was cut by 4 bases, the J end by 5 bases, with 11 bases between. This CDR3 comprises 13 residues. CDR3 protein: CASSQGPIDTQYF. CDR3 DNA: TGTGCCAGCAGCCAGGGCCCCATAGATACGCAGTATTTT.

This chain joins TRBV7-2 and TRBJ2-2; TRBD1 matches 7 bases. The germline V gene has CDR1 SGHTA and CDR2 FQGNSA. The trim removed 4 bases at V and 5 bases at J, leaving 1 base unmatched. The CDR3 totals 13 residues. The DNA of the CDR3 is TGTGCCAGCAGCTCACAGGGGACCGGGGAGCTGTTTTTT. It translates to CASSSQGTGELFF.

The rearrangement uses TRBV7-9 and TRBJ2-2; tentative D call: TRBD2 (7 bases). Germline V lookup: CDR1 SEHNR, CDR2 FQNEAQ (reference sequence). Trimming removed 5 bases at V and 5 bases at J, with 21 bases between. The CDR3 runs to 17 residues. The CDR3 sequence is CASSPSWEGESTGELFF. The CDR3 nucleotides read TGTGCCAGCAGCCCCTCTTGGGAGGGGGAATCAACCGGGGAGCTGTTTTTT.

The chain links TRBV5-1 to TRBJ1-3; D remains unclear. V was clipped by 0 bases and J by 4 bases, with 8 bases between them. The CDR3 length is 14 residues. Germline values: CDR1 SGHRS, CDR2 YFSETQ. The CDR3 protein is CASSLAGQGNTIYF. As DNA, the CDR3 is TGCGCCAGCAGCTTGGCTGGGCAGGGAAACACCATATATTTT.

The CDR3 is CASSQGAAGGSYNSPLHF. Here the CDR3 DNA reads TGTGCCAGCAGCCAAGGGGCGGCAGGGGGCTCCTATAATTCACCCCTCCACTTT. This chain links TRBV4-2 with TRBJ1-6, with 7 bases identical to TRBD1. The CDR3 loop spans 18 amino acids. V lost 1 base to trimming and J lost 0 bases; unmatched junction nucleotides: 6. CDR1 LGHNA and CDR2 YNFKEQ come from the germline V gene.

This chain joins TRBV7-6 and TRBJ2-7, with 10 bases identical to TRBD2. The germline CDR1 and CDR2 sequences are SGHVS and FNYEAQ. The ends lost 2 bases at V and 10 bases at J; junction bases unmatched: 8. CDR3 length: 14 residues. DNA for the CDR3: TGTGCCAGCAGCTTATCGGCTAGCGGGAGAGATCAGTACTTC. Its translation: CASSLSASGRDQYF.

The CDR3 loop reads CASSIGPSLAQLNNEQFF. The CDR3 DNA sequence: TGTGCCAGTAGTATAGGTCCTTCCCTAGCGCAACTTAACAATGAGCAGTTCTTC. J is TRBJ2-1 and V is TRBV19; D is possibly TRBD2 (6 bases). CDR3 length equals 18 residues. CDR1 is LNHDA, CDR2 SQIVND, per germline (reference sequence). Trimming shortened V by 1 base and J by 5 bases, and 21 bases separated the two germline ends.

This chain connects TRBV6-1 to TRBJ2-2; 11 bases agree with TRBD2. CDR1 is MNHNS, CDR2 SASEGT, per germline. The length of the CDR3 is 18 residues. V was pared by 4 bases and J by 2 bases, with 9 bases of the junction left unmatched. The chain's CDR3 is CASSVRTSGSLNTGELFF. CDR3 nucleotides: TGTGCCAGCAGTGTAAGAACTAGCGGGAGCTTAAACACCGGGGAGCTGTTTTTT.

J is TRBJ1-5 and V is TRBV5-5; tentative D call: TRBD1 (5 bases). Trimming removed 0 bases at V and 0 bases at J, with 10 bases between. The CDR3 runs to 16 residues. Germline V gene data show CDR1 as SGHKS and CDR2 as YYEKEE (reference sequence). DNA for the CDR3: TGTGCCAGCAGCTTGGGGGGGGACTATAGCAATCAGCCCCAGCATTTT. It is translated as CASSLGGDYSNQPQHF.

V is TRBV15 and J is TRBJ2-7; the D gene is possibly TRBD2 (7 bases). CDR3 length equals 15 residues. Per the germline V gene, CDR1 is LNHNV and CDR2 is YYDKDF (reference sequence). V dropped 3 bases and J dropped 2 bases, with 14 bases sitting between them. The CDR3 region has the DNA TGTGCCACCAGCAGGGGGGGGGCCACAACCTACGAGCAGTACTTC. Amino acids: CATSRGGATTYEQYF. Variable domain in full (rest from reference TRBV15 and TRBJ2-7): DAMVIQNPRYQVTQFGKPVTLSCSQTLNHNVMYWYQQKSSQAPKLLFHYYDKDFNNEADTPDNFQSRRPNTSFCFLDIRSPGLGDTAMYLCATSRGGATTYEQYFGPGTRLTVT.

The chain joins TRBV6-5 to TRBJ2-5, with 11 bases identical to TRBD1. Germline values: CDR1 MNHEY, CDR2 SVGAGI. V lost 6 bases to trimming and J lost 3 bases; unmatched junction nucleotides: 3. The CDR3 has 14 residues. The CDR3 DNA reads as TGTGCCAGCAGACGGACAGGGGGCGAAGAGACCCAGTACTTC. Protein: CASRRTGGEETQYF.

A remark on this clone: A junction boundary mismatches the germline segment, possibly from a read error. The chain carries TRBV18 and TRBJ2-6, with TRBD1 matching 10 bases. This CDR3 has 18 residues. Germline CDR1 reads KGHSH; CDR2 reads LQKENI. The CDR3 region has the DNA TGTGCCAGCTCACCAGCGGGACAGGGGTTCTCTGGGGCCAACGGCCTGACTTTC. This translates into CASSPAGQGFSGANGLTF.

To note about this clone: The junction and the germline gene differ at one end; a read error may be behind it. The same CDR3 arises from other DNA sequences in this sample as well. The V and J genes are TRBV15 and TRBJ2-5, with 9 bases aligning to TRBD1. The CDR3 loop spans 15 amino acids. From germline, CDR1 is LNHNV and CDR2 YYDKDF (reference sequence). Written as DNA, the CDR3 is TGCGCCACCAGCAGAGCCGGGACAGGGCAGGAGACCCAGTACTTC. Protein sequence: CATSRAGTGQETQYF.

DNA for the CDR3: TGTGCCAGCAGCCCTAAACAGGGAAGGGGAAACACCATATATTTT. This encodes CASSPKQGRGNTIYF. The chain couples TRBV11-2 to TRBJ1-3, with D maybe TRBD1 (6 bases). V lost 5 bases and J 4 bases, leaving 15 bases between the germline ends. This CDR3 has 15 amino acids. CDR1 is SGHAT and CDR2 is FQNNGV in the germline V gene.

As for this clone: Other DNA sequences in the sample encode the same CDR3. V usage is TRBV18 and J usage is TRBJ2-2, with D possibly TRBD2 on 5 matching bases. Trimming took off 6 bases at V and 3 bases at J, with 14 bases between the two ends. In germline, CDR1 is KGHSH, CDR2 LQKENI. The CDR3 has 15 amino acids. The CDR3 bases are TGTGCCAGCTCTTCAGACGGGGTACACACCGGGGAGCTGTTTTTT. Its translation: CASSSDGVHTGELFF.

The chain combines TRBV19 with TRBJ2-1, with 8 bases lining up with TRBD2. The CDR3 length is 16 residues. J was trimmed by 9 bases and V by 3 bases; bases with no gene match: 13. The germline CDR1 and CDR2 sequences are LNHDA and SQIVND (reference sequence). The CDR3 DNA sequence: TGTGCCAGTAGTATCGGTGGTGGCGGTAGCGGGATTGAGCAGTTCTTC. The encoded protein is CASSIGGGGSGIEQFF.

The V and J genes are TRBV30 and TRBJ1-2; 8 nucleotides match TRBD1. V shed 3 bases and J 8 bases; nucleotides not matched to a gene: 11. Germline CDR1 and CDR2: GTSNPN and SVGIG (reference sequence). The CDR3 is 14 amino acids. The CDR3 DNA sequence: TGTGCCTGGAGGGGGGACAGGCGGTTGAAAGGCTACACCTTC. This encodes CAWRGDRRLKGYTF.